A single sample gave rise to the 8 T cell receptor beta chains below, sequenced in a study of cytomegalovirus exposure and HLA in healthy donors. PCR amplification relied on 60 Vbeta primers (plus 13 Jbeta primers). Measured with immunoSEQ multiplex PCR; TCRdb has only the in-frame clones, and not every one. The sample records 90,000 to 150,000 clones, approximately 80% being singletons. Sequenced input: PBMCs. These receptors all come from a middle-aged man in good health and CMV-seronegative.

CDR3 nucleotides: TGTGCCAGCAGCGCTCGGGACGAAGGGGGCAAGGAGACCCAGTACTTC. This encodes CASSARDEGGKETQYF. The rearrangement links TRBV7-8 to TRBJ2-5; 7 bases fit TRBD1. CDR1 and CDR2 from the germline V gene are SGHVS and FQNEAQ. J lost 5 bases, V lost 5 bases, and 14 bases had no gene match. CDR3 length: 16 amino acids.

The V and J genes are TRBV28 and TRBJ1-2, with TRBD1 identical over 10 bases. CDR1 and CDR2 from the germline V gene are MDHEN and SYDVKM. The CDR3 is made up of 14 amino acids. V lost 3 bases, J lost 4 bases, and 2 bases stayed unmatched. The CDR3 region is CASSLRTGGYGYTF. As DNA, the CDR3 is TGTGCCAGCAGTTTGAGGACAGGGGGCTATGGCTACACCTTC.

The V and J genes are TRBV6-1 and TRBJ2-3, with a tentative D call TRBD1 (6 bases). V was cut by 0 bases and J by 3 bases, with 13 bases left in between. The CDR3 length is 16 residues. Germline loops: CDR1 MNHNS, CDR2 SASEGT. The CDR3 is CASSEALGQGTDTQYF. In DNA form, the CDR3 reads TGTGCCAGCAGTGAAGCGCTGGGACAAGGTACAGATACGCAGTATTTT.

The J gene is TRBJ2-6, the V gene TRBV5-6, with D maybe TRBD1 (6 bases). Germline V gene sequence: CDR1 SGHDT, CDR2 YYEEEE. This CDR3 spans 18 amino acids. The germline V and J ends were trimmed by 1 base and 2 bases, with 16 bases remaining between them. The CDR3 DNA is TGTGCCAGCAGCTTGTTGCCCCCAGGGGCCACTGGGGCCAACGTCCTGACTTTC. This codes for CASSLLPPGATGANVLTF.

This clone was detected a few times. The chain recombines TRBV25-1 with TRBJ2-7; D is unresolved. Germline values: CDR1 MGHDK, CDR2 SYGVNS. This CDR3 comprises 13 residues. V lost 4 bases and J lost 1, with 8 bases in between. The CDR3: CASSAGVSYEQYF. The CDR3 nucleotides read TGTGCCAGCAGTGCCGGAGTTTCCTACGAGCAGTACTTC.

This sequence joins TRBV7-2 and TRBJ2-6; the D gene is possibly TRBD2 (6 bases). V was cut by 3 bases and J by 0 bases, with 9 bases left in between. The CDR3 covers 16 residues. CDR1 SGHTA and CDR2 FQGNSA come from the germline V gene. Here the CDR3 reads CASSLGLHSGANVLTF. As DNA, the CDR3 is TGTGCCAGCAGCTTGGGACTCCACTCTGGGGCCAACGTCCTGACTTTC.

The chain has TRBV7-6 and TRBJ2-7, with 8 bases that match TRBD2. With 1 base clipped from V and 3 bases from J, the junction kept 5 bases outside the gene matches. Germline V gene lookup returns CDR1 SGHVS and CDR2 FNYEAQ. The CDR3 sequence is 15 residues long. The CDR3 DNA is TGTGCCAGCAGCTTAGGTAGCGGGACTCTCTACGAGCAGTACTTC. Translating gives CASSLGSGTLYEQYF.

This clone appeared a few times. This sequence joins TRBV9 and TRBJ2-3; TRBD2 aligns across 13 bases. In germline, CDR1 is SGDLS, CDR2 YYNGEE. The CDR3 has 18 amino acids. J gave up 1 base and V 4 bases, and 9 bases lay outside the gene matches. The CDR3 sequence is CASSLTSGRALGTDTQYF. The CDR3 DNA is TGTGCCAGCAGCCTTACTAGCGGGAGGGCCCTCGGCACAGATACGCAGTATTTT.